This T cell receptor (beta chain) is from a study of blood T cells in healthy people across ages. Every sample had a minimum of 6 million PBMCs isolated. Primed by a sample-barcoded 5' primer and a J-beta primer mix, a second PCR proceeded for about 6 to 12 cycles. TCRdb used MiXCR to reprocess the 5' RACE reads, holding one entry per CDR3 protein. The profile shows about 1.4 million distinct CDR3 sequences, around 59% of them singletons. General study findings and limits: Significant beta diversity loss was already apparent by age approximately 37, declining roughly linearly. Among long-lived donors, naive CD4+ cells were more numerous and diversity higher than in aged donors. There was no known CMV status for donors, so expanded clonotype changes were possibly confounded.

Germline CDR1 is LNHNV and CDR2 is YYDKDF (reference sequence). V dropped 6 bases and J dropped 4 bases, with 12 bases sitting between them. The CDR3 is 13 residues long. This clonotype was seen a handful of times. Its cognate antigen is unknown. The material sequenced was blood. V and J are TRBV15 and TRBJ1-1; the D gene is possibly TRBD1 (5 bases). The TCR comes from a man between 18 and 29 years old in good health. CDR3 coding DNA: TGTGCCACCAGGGGCCGCGGGGGCACTGAAGCTTTCTTT. Translating gives CATRGRGGTEAFF.